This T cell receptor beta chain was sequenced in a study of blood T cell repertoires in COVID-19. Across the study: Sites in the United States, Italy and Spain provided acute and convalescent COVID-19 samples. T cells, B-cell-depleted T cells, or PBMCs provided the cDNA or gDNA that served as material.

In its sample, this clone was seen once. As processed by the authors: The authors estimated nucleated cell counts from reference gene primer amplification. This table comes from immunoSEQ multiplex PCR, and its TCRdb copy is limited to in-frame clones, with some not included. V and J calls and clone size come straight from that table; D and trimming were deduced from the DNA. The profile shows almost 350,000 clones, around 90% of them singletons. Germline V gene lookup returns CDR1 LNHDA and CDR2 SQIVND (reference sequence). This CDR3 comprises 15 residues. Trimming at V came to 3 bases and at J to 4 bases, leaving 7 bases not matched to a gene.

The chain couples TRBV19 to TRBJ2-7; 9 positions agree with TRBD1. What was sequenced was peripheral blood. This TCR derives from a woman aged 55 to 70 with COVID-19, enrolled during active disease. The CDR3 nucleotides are TGTGCCAGTAGTATTGGCGGGGACAGGGAGTACGAGCAGTACTTC. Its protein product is CASSIGGDREYEQYF. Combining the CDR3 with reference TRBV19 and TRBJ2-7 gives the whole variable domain DGGITQSPKYLFRKEGQNVTLSCEQNLNHDAMYWYRQDPGQGLRLIYYSQIVNDFQKGDIAEGYSVSREKKESFPLTVTSAQKNPTAFYLCASSIGGDREYEQYFGPGTRLTVT.